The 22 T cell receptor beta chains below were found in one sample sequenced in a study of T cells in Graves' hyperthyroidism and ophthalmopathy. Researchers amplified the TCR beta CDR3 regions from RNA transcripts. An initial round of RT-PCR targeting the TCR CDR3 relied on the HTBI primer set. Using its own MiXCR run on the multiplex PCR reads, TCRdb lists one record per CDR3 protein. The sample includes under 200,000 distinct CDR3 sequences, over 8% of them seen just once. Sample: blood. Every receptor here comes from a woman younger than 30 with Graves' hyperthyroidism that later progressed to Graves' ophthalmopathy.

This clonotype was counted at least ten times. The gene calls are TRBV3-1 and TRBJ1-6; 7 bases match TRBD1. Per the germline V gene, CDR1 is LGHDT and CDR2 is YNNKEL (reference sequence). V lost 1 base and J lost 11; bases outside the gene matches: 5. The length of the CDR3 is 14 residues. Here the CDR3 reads CASSQVGTDTPLHF. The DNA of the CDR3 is TGTGCCAGCAGCCAAGTGGGGACAGATACACCCCTCCACTTT.

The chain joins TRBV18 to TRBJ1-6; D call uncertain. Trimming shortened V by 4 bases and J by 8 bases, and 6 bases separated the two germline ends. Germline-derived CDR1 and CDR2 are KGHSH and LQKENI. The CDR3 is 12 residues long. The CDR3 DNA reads TGTGCCAGCTCACGGTCCGATTCACCCCTCCACTTT. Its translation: CASSRSDSPLHF.

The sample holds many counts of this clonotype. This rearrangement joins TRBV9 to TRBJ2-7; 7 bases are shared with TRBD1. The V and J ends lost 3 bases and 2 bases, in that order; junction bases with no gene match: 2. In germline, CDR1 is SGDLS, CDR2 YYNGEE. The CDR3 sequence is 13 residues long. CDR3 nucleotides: TGTGCCAGCAGCGCAGGACAGGCCTACGAGCAGTACTTC. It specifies CASSAGQAYEQYF.

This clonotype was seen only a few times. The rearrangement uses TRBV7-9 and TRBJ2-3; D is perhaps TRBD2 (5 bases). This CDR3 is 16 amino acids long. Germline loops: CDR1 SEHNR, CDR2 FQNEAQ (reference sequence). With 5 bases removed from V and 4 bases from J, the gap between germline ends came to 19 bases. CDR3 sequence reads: CASSLRAVEAADTQYF. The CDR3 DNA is TGTGCCAGCAGCCTCCGAGCGGTGGAGGCGGCAGATACGCAGTATTTT.

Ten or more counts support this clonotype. Here the CDR3 reads CSVETQGSEKLFF. DNA for the CDR3: TGCAGCGTTGAGACGCAGGGTAGTGAAAAACTGTTTTTT. This rearrangement joins TRBV29-1 to TRBJ1-4; TRBD1 is a possible D gene (5 bases). Germline V gene lookup returns CDR1 SQVTM and CDR2 ANQGSEA. V lost 3 bases and J 7 bases, leaving 12 bases between the germline ends. This CDR3 is built from 13 residues.

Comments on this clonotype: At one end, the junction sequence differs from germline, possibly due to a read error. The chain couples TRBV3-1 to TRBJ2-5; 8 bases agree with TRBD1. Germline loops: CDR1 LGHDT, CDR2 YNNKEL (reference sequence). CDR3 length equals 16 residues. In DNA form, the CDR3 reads TGTGCCAGCAGCCAGGTGGACAGGGACATCGTGGAGAACCAGTACTTC. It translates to CASSQVDRDIVENQYF.

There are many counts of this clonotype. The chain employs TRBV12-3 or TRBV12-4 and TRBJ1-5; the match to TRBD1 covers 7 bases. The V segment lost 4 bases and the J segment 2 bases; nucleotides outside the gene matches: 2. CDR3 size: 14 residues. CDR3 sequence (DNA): TGTGCCAGCAGTTACACAGGGGGCAATCAGCCCCAGCATTTT. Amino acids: CASSYTGGNQPQHF.

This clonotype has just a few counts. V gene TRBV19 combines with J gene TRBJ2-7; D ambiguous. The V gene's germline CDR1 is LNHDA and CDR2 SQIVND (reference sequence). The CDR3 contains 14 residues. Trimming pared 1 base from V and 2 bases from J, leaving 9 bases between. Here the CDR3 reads CASSIGASTYEQYF. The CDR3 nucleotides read TGTGCCAGTAGTATAGGCGCCAGCACCTACGAGCAGTACTTC.

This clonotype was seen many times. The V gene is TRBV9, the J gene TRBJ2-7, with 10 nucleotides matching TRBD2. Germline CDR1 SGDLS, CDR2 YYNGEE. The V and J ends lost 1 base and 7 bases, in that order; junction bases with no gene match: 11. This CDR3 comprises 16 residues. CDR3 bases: TGTGCCAGCAGCGTAACATCAGCGGGAGGGGTGGGGGAGCAGTACTTC. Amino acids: CASSVTSAGGVGEQYF.

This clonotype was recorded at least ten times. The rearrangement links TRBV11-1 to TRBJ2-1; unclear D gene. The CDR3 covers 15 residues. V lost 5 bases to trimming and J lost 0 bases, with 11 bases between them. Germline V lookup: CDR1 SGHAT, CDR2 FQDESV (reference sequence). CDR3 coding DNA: TGTGCCAGCAGCCTCCCATCCTTCTCCTACAATGAGCAGTTCTTC. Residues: CASSLPSFSYNEQFF.

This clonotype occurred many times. Here the CDR3 reads CASRQGPNEKLFF. The CDR3 nucleotides read TGTGCCAGTAGACAGGGGCCTAATGAAAAACTGTTTTTT. The rearrangement joins TRBV7-8 to TRBJ1-4; 8 bases match TRBD1. Germline V gives CDR1 SGHVS, CDR2 FQNEAQ. Trimming cost V 9 bases and J 3 bases; bases outside gene matches: 3. The CDR3 has 13 amino acids.

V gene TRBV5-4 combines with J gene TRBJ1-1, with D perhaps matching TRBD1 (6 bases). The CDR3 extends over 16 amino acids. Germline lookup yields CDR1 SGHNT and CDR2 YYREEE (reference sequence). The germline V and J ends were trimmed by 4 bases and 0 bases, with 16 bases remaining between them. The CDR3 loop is CASSPGGGTMNTEAFF. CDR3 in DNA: TGTGCCAGCAGCCCGGGAGGTGGGACAATGAACACTGAAGCTTTCTTT.

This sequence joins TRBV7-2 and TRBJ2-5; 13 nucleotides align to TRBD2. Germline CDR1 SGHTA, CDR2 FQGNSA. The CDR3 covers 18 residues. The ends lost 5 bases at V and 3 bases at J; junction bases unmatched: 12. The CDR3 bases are TGTGCCAGCAGCCCTGGGGGACTAGCGGGAACGCTAGAAGAGACCCAGTACTTC. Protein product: CASSPGGLAGTLEETQYF.

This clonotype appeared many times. This chain's CDR3 is CASSFSRRRVDEQYF. In nucleotides, the CDR3 is TGTGCCAGCAGTTTTAGCCGCCGCAGGGTAGACGAGCAGTACTTC. The gene calls are TRBV12-3 or TRBV12-4 and TRBJ2-7, with a tentative D call TRBD1 (5 bases). V lost 3 bases, J lost 5 bases, and 17 bases lay in between. This CDR3 has 15 residues.

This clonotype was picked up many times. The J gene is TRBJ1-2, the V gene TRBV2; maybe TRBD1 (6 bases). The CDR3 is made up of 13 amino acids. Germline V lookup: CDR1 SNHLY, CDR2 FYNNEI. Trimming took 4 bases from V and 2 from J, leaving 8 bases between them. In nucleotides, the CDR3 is TGTGCCAGCAGTGCCGACAGGAACTATGGCTACACCTTC. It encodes CASSADRNYGYTF.

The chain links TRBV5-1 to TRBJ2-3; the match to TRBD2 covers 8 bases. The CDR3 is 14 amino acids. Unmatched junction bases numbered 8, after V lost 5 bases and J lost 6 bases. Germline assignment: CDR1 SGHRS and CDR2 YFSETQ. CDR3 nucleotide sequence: TGCGCCAGCAGGAATAGCGGGATGGGGGATACGCAGTATTTT. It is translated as CASRNSGMGDTQYF.

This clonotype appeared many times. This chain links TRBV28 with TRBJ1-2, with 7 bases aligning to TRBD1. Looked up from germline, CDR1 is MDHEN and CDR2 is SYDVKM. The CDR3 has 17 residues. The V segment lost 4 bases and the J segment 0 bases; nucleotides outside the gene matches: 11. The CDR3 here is CASSYSGQSGSNYGYTF. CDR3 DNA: TGTGCCAGCAGTTATTCGGGACAGAGTGGATCTAACTATGGCTACACCTTC.

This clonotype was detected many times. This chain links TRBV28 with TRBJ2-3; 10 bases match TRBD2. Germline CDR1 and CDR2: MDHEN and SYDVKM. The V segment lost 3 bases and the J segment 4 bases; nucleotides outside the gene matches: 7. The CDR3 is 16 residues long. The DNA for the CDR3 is TGTGCCAGCAGTTTGGGACTAGCGAAGTGGCCAGATACGCAGTATTTT. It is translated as CASSLGLAKWPDTQYF.

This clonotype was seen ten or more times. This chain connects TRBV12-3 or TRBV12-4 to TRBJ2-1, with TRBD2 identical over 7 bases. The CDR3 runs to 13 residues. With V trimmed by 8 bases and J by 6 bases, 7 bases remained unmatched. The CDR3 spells CASGPAGPNEQFF. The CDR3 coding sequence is TGTGCCAGCGGCCCAGCGGGGCCCAATGAGCAGTTCTTC.

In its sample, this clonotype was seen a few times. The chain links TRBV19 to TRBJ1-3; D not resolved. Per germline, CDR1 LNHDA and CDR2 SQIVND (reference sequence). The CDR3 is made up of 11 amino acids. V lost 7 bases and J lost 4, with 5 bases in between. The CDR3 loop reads CASIWGNTIYF. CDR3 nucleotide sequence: TGTGCCAGTATATGGGGAAACACCATATATTTT. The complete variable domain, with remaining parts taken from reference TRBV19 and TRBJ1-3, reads DGGITQSPKYLFRKEGQNVTLSCEQNLNHDAMYWYRQDPGQGLRLIYYSQIVNDFQKGDIAEGYSVSREKKESFPLTVTSAQKNPTAFYLCASIWGNTIYFGEGSWLTVV.

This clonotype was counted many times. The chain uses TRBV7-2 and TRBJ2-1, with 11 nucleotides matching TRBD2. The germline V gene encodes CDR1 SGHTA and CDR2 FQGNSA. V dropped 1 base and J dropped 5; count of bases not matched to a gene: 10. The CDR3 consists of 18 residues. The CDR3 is CASSLGLLAGGLDNEQFF. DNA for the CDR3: TGTGCCAGCAGCTTAGGTCTTCTAGCGGGAGGCCTCGACAATGAGCAGTTCTTC.

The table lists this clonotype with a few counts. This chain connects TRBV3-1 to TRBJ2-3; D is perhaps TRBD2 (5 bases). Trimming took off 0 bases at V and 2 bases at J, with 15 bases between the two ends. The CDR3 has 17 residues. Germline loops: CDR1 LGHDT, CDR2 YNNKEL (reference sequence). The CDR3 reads CASSQDSVRVFTDTQYF. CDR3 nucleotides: TGTGCCAGCAGCCAAGATTCGGTGAGGGTCTTCACAGATACGCAGTATTTT.